Listed here is a single TCR beta chain. Clones were read by immunoSEQ multiplex PCR, and TCRdb kept only the in-frame ones, dropping some. The sample includes about 100,000 clones, roughly 92% seen only once; the top ten take under 1.5%. These data are taken from a study of T cell changes during pregnancy in multiple sclerosis. Germline CDR1 MDHEN, CDR2 SYDVKM. The CDR3 is made up of 14 amino acids. Losses at the gene ends were 3 bases for V and 3 bases for J; bases not matched to a gene: 1. The receptor comes from a female donor with multiple sclerosis, enrolled in a pregnancy study. The chain recombines TRBV28 with TRBJ2-7, with TRBD1 matching over 11 bases. Sequenced here: peripheral blood, sampled in the second trimester of pregnancy. The CDR3 bases are TGTGCCAGCAGTTTGGGACAGGGGGGCTACGAGCAGTACTTC. Translation gives CASSLGQGGYEQYF.